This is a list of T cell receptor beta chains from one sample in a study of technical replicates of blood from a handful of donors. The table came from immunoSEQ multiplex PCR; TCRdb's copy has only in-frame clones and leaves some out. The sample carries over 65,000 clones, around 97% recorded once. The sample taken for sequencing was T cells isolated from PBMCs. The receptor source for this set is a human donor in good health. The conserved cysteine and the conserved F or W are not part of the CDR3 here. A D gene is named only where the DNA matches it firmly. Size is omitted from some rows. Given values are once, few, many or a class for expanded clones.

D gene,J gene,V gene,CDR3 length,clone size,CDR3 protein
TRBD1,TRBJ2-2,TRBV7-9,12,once,ASSRTGNTGELF
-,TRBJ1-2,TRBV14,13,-,ASSQVKGVNYGYT
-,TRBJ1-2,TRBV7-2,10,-,ASSFSLEGYT
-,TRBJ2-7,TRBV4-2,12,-,ASSQDWTAYEQY
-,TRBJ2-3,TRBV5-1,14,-,ASSLFIGGGTDTQY
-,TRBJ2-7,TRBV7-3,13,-,ASSATPGFRYEQY
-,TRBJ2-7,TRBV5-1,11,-,ASSLVGNYEQY
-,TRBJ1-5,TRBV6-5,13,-,ASKLEFQGNQPQH
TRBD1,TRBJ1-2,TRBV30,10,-,AWTEGANGYT
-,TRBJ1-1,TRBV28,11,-,ASNTHSNTEAF
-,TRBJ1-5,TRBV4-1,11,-,ASSQSGLGPQH
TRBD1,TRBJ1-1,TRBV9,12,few,ASSATGLNTEAF
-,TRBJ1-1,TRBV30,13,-,AIHPGFPQGYEAF
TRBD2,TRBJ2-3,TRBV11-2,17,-,ASSYETGTSGRSTDTQY
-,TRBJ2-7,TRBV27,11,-,ASSLSVAYEQY